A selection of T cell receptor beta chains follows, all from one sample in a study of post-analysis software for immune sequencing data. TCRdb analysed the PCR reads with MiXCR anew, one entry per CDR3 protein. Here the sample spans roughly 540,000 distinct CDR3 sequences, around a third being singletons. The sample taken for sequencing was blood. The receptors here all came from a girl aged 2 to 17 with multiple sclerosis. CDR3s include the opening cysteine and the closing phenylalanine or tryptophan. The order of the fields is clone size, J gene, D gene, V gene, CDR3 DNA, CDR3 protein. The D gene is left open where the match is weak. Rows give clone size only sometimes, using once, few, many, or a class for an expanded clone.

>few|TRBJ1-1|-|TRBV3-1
TGTGCCAGCAGCCAACAATTGAACACTGAAGCTTTCTTT
CASSQQLNTEAFF
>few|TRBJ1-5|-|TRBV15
TGTGCCACCAGCAGGGACAGTAATAGCAATCAGCCCCAGCATTTT
CATSRDSNSNQPQHF
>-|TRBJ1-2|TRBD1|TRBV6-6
TGTGCCAGCACCCAAGGGGACAGCCTCTATGGCTACACCTTC
CASTQGDSLYGYTF
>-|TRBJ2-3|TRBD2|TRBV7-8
TGTGCCAGCAGCTTCAGACTAGCGGGAGGGAATACGCAGTATTTT
CASSFRLAGGNTQYF
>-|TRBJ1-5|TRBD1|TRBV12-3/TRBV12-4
TGTGCCAGCACCCCTACAGGGGGACATCAGCCCCAGCATTTT
CASTPTGGHQPQHF
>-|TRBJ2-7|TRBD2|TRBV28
TGTGCCAGCAGACCCACCGGGAGGGGCGGCGAGCAGTACTTC
CASRPTGRGGEQYF
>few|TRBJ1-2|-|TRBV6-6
TGTGCCAGCAGACGACAGGAGTCCTATGGCTACACCTTC
CASRRQESYGYTF
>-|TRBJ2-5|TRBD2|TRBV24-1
TGTGCCACCAGTGATTTGGCGGGCGGGGGGAAAGAGACCCAGTACTTC
CATSDLAGGGKETQYF
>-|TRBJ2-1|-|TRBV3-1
TGTGCCAGCAGCCAAGAAGGTGTAGGCTACAATGAGCAGTTCTTC
CASSQEGVGYNEQFF
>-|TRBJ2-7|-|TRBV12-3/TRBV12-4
TGTGCCAGCAGCCCCAACCTCTCTCAGCAGTACTTC
CASSPNLSQQYF
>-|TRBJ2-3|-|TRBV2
TGTGCCAGCAGTGAAGCGTTCCACCCAGGGCTTAGCACAGATACGCAGTATTTT
CASSEAFHPGLSTDTQYF
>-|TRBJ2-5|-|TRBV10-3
TGTGCCATCAGTGAGTCGACGGGGGTAGAGACCCAGTACTTC
CAISESTGVETQYF
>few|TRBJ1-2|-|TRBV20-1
TGCAGTGCTAGAGATGGGACGGGTGGCTACACCTTC
CSARDGTGGYTF
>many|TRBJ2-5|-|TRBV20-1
TGCAGTGCTGCCCCCCCCGTCGGGACCCAGTACTTC
CSAAPPVGTQYF
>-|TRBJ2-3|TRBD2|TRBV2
TGTGCCAGCAGGGAGCTAGCGGGGGGGCCAGATACGCAGTATTTT
CASRELAGGPDTQYF
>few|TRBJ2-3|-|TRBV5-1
TGCGCCAGCAGCTTGCTTATGTCTGGCACAGATACGCAGTATTTT
CASSLLMSGTDTQYF
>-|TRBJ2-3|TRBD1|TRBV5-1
TGCGCCAGCAGCCCTATACCGACAGGGCCGAGCACAGATACGCAGTATTTT
CASSPIPTGPSTDTQYF
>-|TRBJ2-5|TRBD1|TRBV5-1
TGCGCCAGCAGCCTAATGGGACAGGATGAGACCCAGTACTTC
CASSLMGQDETQYF
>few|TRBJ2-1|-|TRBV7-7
TGTGCTAGCAGCTTGATTGACAGCTATGAGCAGTTCTTC
CASSLIDSYEQFF
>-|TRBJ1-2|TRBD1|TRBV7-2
TGTGCCAGCAGCTTAGTTACACAGGGGAACTATGGCTACACCTTC
CASSLVTQGNYGYTF
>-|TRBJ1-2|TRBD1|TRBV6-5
TGTGCCAGCAGTGAGGCAGACAGGGCTATCTATGGCTACACCTTC
CASSEADRAIYGYTF
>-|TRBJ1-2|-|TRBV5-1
TGCGCCAGCAGCTCCCTCCAAGGGATCGACTATGGCTACACCTTC
CASSSLQGIDYGYTF
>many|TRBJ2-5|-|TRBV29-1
TGCAGCGTGATCACGACTAGTCGACAAGAGACCCAGTACTTC
CSVITTSRQETQYF
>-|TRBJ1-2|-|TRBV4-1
TGCGCCAGCAGCCAAGGGGGTTCGTGGGAAGGGGATGGCTACACCTTC
CASSQGGSWEGDGYTF
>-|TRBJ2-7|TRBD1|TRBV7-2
TGTGCCAGCAGCTTAGCCCCCGGGACAGGAAGCTACGAGCAGTACTTC
CASSLAPGTGSYEQYF
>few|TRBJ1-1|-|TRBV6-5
TGTGCCAGCAGTTACAATAGACAGAACACTGAAGCTTTCTTT
CASSYNRQNTEAFF
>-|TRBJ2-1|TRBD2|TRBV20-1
TGCAGTGCTAGAGATTCCGCGGGGGACCCTTTCAATGAGCAGTTCTTC
CSARDSAGDPFNEQFF
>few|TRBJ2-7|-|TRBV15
TGTGCCACCAGCAGACCTTCGGGCCCGAAGGCCTACGAGCAGTACTTC
CATSRPSGPKAYEQYF
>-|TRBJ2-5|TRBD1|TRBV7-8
TGTGCCAGCAGCGTCGACAGGGGAGAGACCCAGTACTTC
CASSVDRGETQYF
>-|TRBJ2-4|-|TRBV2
TGTGCCAGCTGGGACGAACTAAACATTCAGTACTTC
CASWDELNIQYF
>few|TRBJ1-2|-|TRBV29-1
TGCAGCGTTGGAGACCTCACTAACTATGGCTACACCTTC
CSVGDLTNYGYTF
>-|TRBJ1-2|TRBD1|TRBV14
TGTGCCAGCAGCCAAGGGACAGGGCGTCGGGAACGGGGCTACACCTTC
CASSQGTGRRERGYTF
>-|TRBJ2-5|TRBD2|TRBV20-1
TGCAGTGCTAGAGTACTAGCGGGGGGGTCCGGGGAGACCCAGTACTTC
CSARVLAGGSGETQYF
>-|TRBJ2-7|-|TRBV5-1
TGCGCCAGCAGCTCTAAAGTGGGGTATTACGAGCAGTACTTC
CASSSKVGYYEQYF
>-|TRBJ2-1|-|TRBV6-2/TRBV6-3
TGTGCCAGCAGTTATGAATCATACTCCGATGAGCAGTTCTTC
CASSYESYSDEQFF
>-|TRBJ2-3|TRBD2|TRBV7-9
TGTGCCAGCAGCTTAACACTAGCGGGGATTACTAGCACAGATACGCAGTATTTT
CASSLTLAGITSTDTQYF
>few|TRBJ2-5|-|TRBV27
TGTGCCAGCAGTTTAAGTGGGTTCGGAGAGACCCAGTACTTC
CASSLSGFGETQYF
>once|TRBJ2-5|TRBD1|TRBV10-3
TGTGCCATCAGTGGGGACAGTGAGACCCGGTACTTC
CAISGDSETRYF
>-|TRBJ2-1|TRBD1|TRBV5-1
TGCGCCAGCAGCCTAAGGGGCGGGACAGGGGTCAGCAATGAGCAGTTCTTC
CASSLRGGTGVSNEQFF
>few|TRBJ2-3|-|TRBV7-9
TGTGCCAGCAGCCATCGGGACCCGCGATTGGCAGATACGCAGTATTTT
CASSHRDPRLADTQYF
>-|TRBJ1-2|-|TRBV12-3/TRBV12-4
TGTGCCAGCAGCCTGCAGGGGCCTGAGAGCTACACCTTC
CASSLQGPESYTF
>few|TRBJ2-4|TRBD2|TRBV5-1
TGCGCCAGCAGCCAAGTTAGCGGGGGGCGACTAGCCAAAAACATTCAGTACTTC
CASSQVSGGRLAKNIQYF
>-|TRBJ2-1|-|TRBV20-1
TGCAGTGCTAGAGGTGCGGGGACACCTTACAATGAGCAGTTCTTC
CSARGAGTPYNEQFF
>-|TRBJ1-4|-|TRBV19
TGTGCCAGTAGTCACAGAGCAACTAATGAAAAACTGTTTTTT
CASSHRATNEKLFF
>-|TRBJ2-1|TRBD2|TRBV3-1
TGTGCCAGCAGCCAGACTAGCGGGGGGCTTAATGAGCAGTTCTTC
CASSQTSGGLNEQFF
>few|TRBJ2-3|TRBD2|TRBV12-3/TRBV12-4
TGTGCCAGCAGTTTTGAAGGAGCGGGGGCCCCCACAGATACGCAGTATTTT
CASSFEGAGAPTDTQYF
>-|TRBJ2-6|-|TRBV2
TGTGCCAGCACATCGGGGCTCCCTGGGGCCAACGTCCTGACTTTC
CASTSGLPGANVLTF
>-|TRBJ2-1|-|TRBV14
TGTGCCAGCAGCCAAGGTGGTCGCCAGGAGGTCGAGCAGTTCTTC
CASSQGGRQEVEQFF
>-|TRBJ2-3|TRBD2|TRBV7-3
TGTGCCAGCAGCTTATATGGGACTAGCGGCGCAGATACGCAGTATTTT
CASSLYGTSGADTQYF
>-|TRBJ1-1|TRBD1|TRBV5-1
TGCGCCAGCAGCCCCGACAGGGCCGGAGCTTTCTTT
CASSPDRAGAFF
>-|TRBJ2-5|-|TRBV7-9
TGTGCCAGCAGCTTAGGTGGGAACTTTGGACAAGAGACCCAGTACTTC
CASSLGGNFGQETQYF
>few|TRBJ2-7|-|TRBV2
TGTGCCAGCAGTGAATTGGCAGACTACGAGCAGTACTTC
CASSELADYEQYF
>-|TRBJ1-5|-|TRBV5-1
TGCGCCAGCAGCCCCGGGATAGGCGTTAATAGCAATCAGCCCCAGCATTTT
CASSPGIGVNSNQPQHF
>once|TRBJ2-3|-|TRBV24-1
TGTGCCACCAGTGATTTGACGGCCAGCGCTAGCACAGATACGCAGTATTTT
CATSDLTASASTDTQYF